Below, one T cell receptor (beta chain) is given with its context. Its matching antigen is unknown. An end of the junction differs from the germline gene, which may be a read error. TCRdb re-called clones via MiXCR from the PCR reads. The repertoire has 25,000 to 30,000 clones, around 15% of them found once; the top ten carry approximately 14%. There are 16 residues in the CDR3. The germline CDR1 and CDR2 sequences are SEHNR and FQNEAQ (reference sequence). These data originate in a study of metastatic and nonmetastatic thyroid tumors. General study points: Benign nodules reportedly had significantly lower TCR beta diversity than malignant thyroid tumors in blood and tumor.

Patients had received no treatment of any kind before thyroid surgery. Sequencing was done on a sample of blood. The genes are TRBV7-9 and TRBJ2-2; a possible D gene is TRBD2 (5 bases). This clonotype was obtained from a male donor with papillary thyroid cancer or a benign thyroid nodule (not recorded which). Some clones in this sample may be carry-over from other donors' samples. The CDR3 region is CASTTLAGVNTGELYF. CDR3 nucleotide sequence: TGTGCCAGCACCACCCTTGCCGGGGTTAACACCGGGGAGCTGTATTTT.